The 5 T cell receptor beta chains below were found in one sample sequenced in a study of neurological immune-mediated disorders. TCRdb redid the calling of the 5' RACE reads with MiXCR, one entry per CDR3 protein. The repertoire consists of roughly 48,000 distinct CDR3 sequences, with around 14% occurring once and the leading ten covering less than 5.5%. Stated time point: longitudinal time-point 2. The sequencing input was PBMCs. The receptors shown here come from a male donor with HTLV-1-associated myelopathy (HAM/TSP).

This clonotype has ten or more counts. V usage is TRBV15 and J usage is TRBJ1-2; D gene ambiguous. The CDR3 sequence is 14 residues long. Trimming shortened V by 3 bases and J by 6 bases, and 14 bases separated the two germline ends. CDR1 is LNHNV, CDR2 YYDKDF, per germline (reference sequence). CDR3 in amino acids: CATSRAQAGHGYTF. The CDR3 bases are TGTGCCACCAGCAGGGCCCAAGCGGGTCATGGCTACACCTTC.

This clonotype has at least ten counts. This sequence joins TRBV7-8 and TRBJ2-7; no clear D. The CDR3 covers 14 residues. V dropped 4 bases and J dropped 4 bases, with 14 bases sitting between them. In germline, CDR1 is SGHVS, CDR2 FQNEAQ. As DNA, the CDR3 is TGTGCCAGCAGCTCCCTCGGTTTGGGGTACGAGCAGTACTTC. It specifies CASSSLGLGYEQYF.

This clonotype was counted many times. The chain has TRBV7-2 and TRBJ2-3; 8 nucleotides agree with TRBD2. Per germline, CDR1 SGHTA and CDR2 FQGNSA. CDR3 length equals 17 residues. V was clipped by 5 bases and J by 2 bases; unmatched bases: 12. The CDR3 region is CASSPVGRAPYTDTQYF. The CDR3 DNA sequence: TGTGCCAGCAGCCCCGTCGGGAGGGCTCCATACACAGATACGCAGTATTTT. Using reference TRBV7-2 and TRBJ2-3 for the parts outside the CDR3, the full variable domain is GAGVSQSPSNKVTEKGKDVELRCDPISGHTALYWYRQSLGQGLEFLIYFQGNSAPDKSGLPSDRFSAERTGGSVSTLTIQRTQQEDSAVYLCASSPVGRAPYTDTQYFGPGTRLTVL.

In its sample, this clonotype was seen many times. This rearrangement joins TRBV6-5 to TRBJ2-1, with D perhaps TRBD1 (7 bases). The CDR3 contains 14 residues. Trimming stripped 6 bases from V and 12 bases from J, with 21 bases between. Germline CDR1 reads MNHEY; CDR2 reads SVGAGI. CDR3 coding DNA: TGTGCCAGCAGCCCCCGGCAGGGGGGATTGAGGCAGTTCTTC. Translating it yields CASSPRQGGLRQFF.

This clonotype was recorded many times. The rearrangement uses TRBV7-9 and TRBJ2-1, with D perhaps being TRBD1 or TRBD2 (7 bases each). The V gene's germline CDR1 is SEHNR and CDR2 FQNEAQ (reference sequence). The ends were cut back, 7 bases at V and 5 bases at J, with 24 bases in the middle. This CDR3 spans 17 amino acids. CDR3 residues: CASITFQGGGYHNEQFF. The CDR3 region has the DNA TGTGCCAGCATCACTTTTCAGGGAGGGGGCTATCACAATGAGCAGTTCTTC.